The source of this T cell receptor (beta chain) is a study of T cell responses to AZD1222 COVID-19 vaccine. Findings of the study overall: Only a handful of AZD1222 recipients, several in all, had baseline seropositivity. Donors skewed white British and female; clonal diversity was possibly underestimated.

Per the germline V gene, CDR1 is MGHRA and CDR2 is YSYEKL. This CDR3 spans 15 amino acids. Trimming took off 0 bases at V and 2 bases at J, with 5 bases between the two ends. Assay used: immunoSEQ multiplex PCR; TCRdb lists only in-frame clones, some missing. Of around 150,000 clones detected, around 90% appear once; the ten largest clones hold 1.9%. Concerning this clone itself: Its antigen is undetermined.

V and J are TRBV4-1 and TRBJ2-6; D call uncertain. Sequenced here: peripheral blood, sampled on day 0 of AZD1222 vaccination. The sequence came from an adult in good health. CDR3 protein: CASSQEGAGANVLTF. The CDR3 coding sequence is TGCGCCAGCAGCCAAGAGGGCGCTGGGGCCAACGTCCTGACTTTC.